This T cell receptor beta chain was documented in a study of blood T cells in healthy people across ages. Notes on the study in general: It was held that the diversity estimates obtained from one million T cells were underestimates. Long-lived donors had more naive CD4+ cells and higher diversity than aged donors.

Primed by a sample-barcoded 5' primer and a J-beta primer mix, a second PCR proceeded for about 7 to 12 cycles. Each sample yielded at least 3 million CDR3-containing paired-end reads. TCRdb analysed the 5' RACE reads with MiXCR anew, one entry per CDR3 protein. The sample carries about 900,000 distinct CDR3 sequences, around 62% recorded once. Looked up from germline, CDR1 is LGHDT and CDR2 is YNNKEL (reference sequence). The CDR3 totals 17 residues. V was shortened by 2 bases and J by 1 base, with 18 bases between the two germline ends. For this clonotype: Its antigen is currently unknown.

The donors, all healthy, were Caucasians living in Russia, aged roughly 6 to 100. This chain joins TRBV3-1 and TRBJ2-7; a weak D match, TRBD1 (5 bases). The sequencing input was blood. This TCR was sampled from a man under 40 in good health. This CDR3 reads CASSQPYRTTSSYEQYF. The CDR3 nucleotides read TGTGCCAGCAGCCAACCGTACAGGACCACTTCATCCTACGAGCAGTACTTC.